These 31 T cell receptor beta chains came from one sample sequenced in a study of vaccination and CD4 T cells after COVID-19. This sample's treatment: roughly 10-day PBMC culture with coronavirus spike peptide pools or control peptides (ViraFEST assay). Sequencing of the DNA from cultured CD4+ T cells was carried out with the Oncomine TCR Beta short-read assay. TCRdb redid the calling of the PCR reads with MiXCR, one entry per CDR3 protein. The sample carries some 11,000 distinct CDR3 sequences, more than 65% recorded once. No antigen is known for these receptors. Material for sequencing was CD4+ T cells from blood, cultured in vitro. Source of these receptors: a human donor who had recovered from COVID-19.

The chain carries TRBV20-1 and TRBJ1-5, with D unresolved. Trimming cost V 1 base and J 0 bases, with 7 bases left between them. Germline CDR1 and CDR2: DFQATT and SNEGSKA (reference sequence). The CDR3 length is 14 residues. This CDR3 reads CSARGPYSNQPQHF. For the CDR3, the DNA is TGCAGTGCTAGAGGGCCATATAGCAATCAGCCCCAGCATTTT.

This chain joins TRBV10-1 and TRBJ1-5; tentative D call: TRBD1 (5 bases). V was shortened by 6 bases and J by 1 base, with 7 bases between the two germline ends. This CDR3 region has 13 residues. Germline CDR1 and CDR2: WNHNN and SYGVQD (reference sequence). The DNA of the CDR3 is TGCGCCAGCAGCCACAGGAGCAATCAGCCCCAGCATTTT. This translates into CASSHRSNQPQHF.

CDR3 sequence (DNA): TGTGCCAGTAGTATCCGAGCGGGAGAAGAGACCCAGTACTTC. Amino acids: CASSIRAGEETQYF. V usage is TRBV19 and J usage is TRBJ2-5; TRBD2 matches at 8 bases. This CDR3 region has 14 residues. Germline values: CDR1 LNHDA, CDR2 SQIVND (reference sequence). V was pared by 3 bases and J by 3 bases, with 3 bases of the junction left unmatched.

The chain combines TRBV10-3 with TRBJ1-6; D possibly corresponds to TRBD1 (6 bases). Germline assignment: CDR1 ENHRY and CDR2 SYGVKD. This CDR3 comprises 13 residues. Trimming left V 2 bases short and J 13 bases short, with 12 bases between. CDR3 nucleotides: TGTGCCATCAGTGAGAGGGGGGATGAGCCCCTCCACTTT. Protein sequence: CAISERGDEPLHF.

As regards this clonotype: A read error is likely, as this CDR3 ends without the conserved phenylalanine or tryptophan. This rearrangement joins TRBV6-5 to TRBJ1-1; 7 bases match TRBD1. The CDR3 spans 14 residues. Trimming cost V 4 bases and J 1 base; bases outside gene matches: 3. Germline CDR1 is MNHEY and CDR2 is SVGAGI. The CDR3 region has the DNA TGTGCCAGCAGTTCGACAGGGACGAACACTGAAGCTTTCTCT. As protein: CASSSTGTNTEAFS.

The chain employs TRBV4-3 and TRBJ1-5; D ambiguous. CDR3 length: 15 amino acids. Trimming stripped 0 bases from V and 0 bases from J, with 6 bases between. Germline V gene data show CDR1 as LGHNA and CDR2 as YSLEER. CDR3 sequence (DNA): TGCGCCAGCAGCCAAGATAGCCATAGCAATCAGCCCCAGCATTTT. Amino acid sequence: CASSQDSHSNQPQHF.

The chain carries TRBV20-1 and TRBJ2-1; 15 bases align to TRBD2. From germline, CDR1 is DFQATT and CDR2 SNEGSKA (reference sequence). The junction had 12 bases not matched to a gene; V was cut back by 5 bases and J by 4 bases. This CDR3 comprises 18 residues. The CDR3 loop is CSARSGLAGGWGYNEQFF. In DNA, the CDR3 is TGCAGTGCTCGCTCAGGACTAGCGGGAGGGTGGGGTTACAATGAGCAGTTCTTC.

This chain connects TRBV7-2 to TRBJ2-7, with TRBD1 matching 10 bases. The CDR3 loop spans 14 amino acids. Unmatched junction bases numbered 8, after V lost 7 bases and J lost 5 bases. Per germline, CDR1 SGHTA and CDR2 FQGNSA. As DNA, the CDR3 is TGTGCCAGCACCACAGACAGGGGGCGACACGAGCAGTACTTC. As protein: CASTTDRGRHEQYF.

This clonotype was detected only once. The V and J genes are TRBV20-1 and TRBJ1-2; 9 bases agree with TRBD1. The CDR3 extends over 17 amino acids. Trimming removed 0 bases from V and 4 bases from J; junction bases left unmatched: 12. In germline, CDR1 is DFQATT, CDR2 SNEGSKA (reference sequence). CDR3 loop: CSARDVPGQGRGYGYTF. For the CDR3, the DNA is TGCAGTGCTAGAGATGTCCCGGGACAGGGCAGGGGCTATGGCTACACCTTC.

The chain uses TRBV7-2 and TRBJ1-2, with D possibly being TRBD1 (5 bases). The germline V gene has CDR1 SGHTA and CDR2 FQGNSA. Trimming removed 5 bases from V and 0 bases from J, with 13 bases in between. The CDR3 is 15 residues long. CDR3 in amino acids: CASSQTRVTNYGYTF. For the CDR3, the DNA is TGTGCCAGCAGCCAGACCAGGGTGACTAACTATGGCTACACCTTC.

This clonotype appeared a few times. This rearrangement joins TRBV20-1 to TRBJ2-7; 11 bases match TRBD2. V dropped 3 bases and J dropped 2; count of bases not matched to a gene: 6. The CDR3 consists of 15 residues. CDR1 is DFQATT, CDR2 SNEGSKA, per germline (reference sequence). CDR3 in amino acids: CSASPSGRPPYEQYF. The CDR3 DNA reads TGCAGTGCTAGCCCTAGCGGGAGGCCCCCCTACGAGCAGTACTTC.

The gene calls are TRBV6-2 or TRBV6-3 and TRBJ2-5; 7 bases align to TRBD1. The CDR3 contains 14 residues. Germline V gene sequence: CDR1 MNHEY, CDR2 SVGEGT. V lost 8 bases and J lost 4; bases outside the gene matches: 10. DNA of the CDR3: TGTGCCAGCGATAAGACAGGGCGGAGAGAGACCCAGTACTTC. This encodes CASDKTGRRETQYF.

The chain combines TRBV7-9 with TRBJ2-1; D is undetermined. The CDR3 totals 14 residues. The V and J ends lost 4 bases and 10 bases respectively, with 17 bases between them. Germline CDR1 is SEHNR and CDR2 is FQNEAQ (reference sequence). CDR3 sequence reads: CASSSMDGLGEQFF. The CDR3 DNA is TGTGCCAGCAGCTCAATGGACGGATTAGGAGAGCAGTTCTTC.

The V gene is TRBV7-2, the J gene TRBJ2-7; D is uncertain. The CDR3 has 15 amino acids. Germline loops: CDR1 SGHTA, CDR2 FQGNSA. Trimming pared 0 bases from V and 3 bases from J, leaving 12 bases between. CDR3: CASSLAVDWVYEQYF. As DNA, the CDR3 is TGTGCCAGCAGCTTAGCCGTCGATTGGGTCTACGAGCAGTACTTC.

The genes are TRBV20-1 and TRBJ2-1; perhaps TRBD2 as D (6 bases). The CDR3 length is 17 residues. Between the trimmed V and J ends, which lost 1 base and 11 bases, there was a span of 27 bases. Germline V gene sequence: CDR1 DFQATT, CDR2 SNEGSKA (reference sequence). The CDR3 loop is CSARGLSRADSGIQQFF. The DNA of the CDR3 is TGCAGTGCTAGAGGGCTATCAAGGGCCGATAGCGGAATTCAGCAGTTCTTC.

This chain links TRBV15 with TRBJ1-1; 8 nucleotides match TRBD1. J lost 1 base, V lost 1 base, and 2 bases had no gene match. The CDR3 totals 15 residues. Germline V CDR1 and CDR2: LNHNV, YYDKDF (reference sequence). CDR3 sequence (DNA): TGTGCCACCAGCAGAGGAGGGACAGGGAACACTGAAGCTTTCTTT. Translation gives CATSRGGTGNTEAFF.

This sequence joins TRBV28 and TRBJ1-5; D remains unclear. Germline V gene data show CDR1 as MDHEN and CDR2 as SYDVKM. The CDR3 spans 16 residues. Trimming stripped 6 bases from V and 4 bases from J, with 19 bases between. CDR3 nucleotides: TGTGCCAGCAGCCAACCCCGGTTGGGCGCTAATCAGCCCCAGCATTTT. Translating it yields CASSQPRLGANQPQHF.

This clonotype has just a few counts. The chain has TRBV20-1 and TRBJ1-5; 8 bases agree with TRBD1. J gave up 5 bases and V 5 bases, and 5 bases lay outside the gene matches. This CDR3 has 13 residues. The germline V gene encodes CDR1 DFQATT and CDR2 SNEGSKA (reference sequence). The CDR3 reads CSARGTGYQPQHF. The CDR3 DNA reads TGCAGTGCTCGCGGGACAGGCTATCAGCCCCAGCATTTT.

The J gene is TRBJ2-5, the V gene TRBV2, with 8 positions matching TRBD2. Trimming at V came to 11 bases and at J to 3 bases, leaving 11 bases not matched to a gene. This CDR3 has 14 amino acids. Per the germline V gene, CDR1 is SNHLY and CDR2 is FYNNEI. The CDR3 sequence is CASGSGRGEETQYF. Here the CDR3 DNA reads TGTGCCTCAGGGAGCGGGAGAGGGGAAGAGACCCAGTACTTC.

The V call is TRBV6-4, the J call TRBJ1-2; 8 nucleotides agree with TRBD1. The CDR3 consists of 13 residues. J gave up 6 bases and V 6 bases, and 6 bases lay outside the gene matches. The V gene's germline CDR1 is MRHNA and CDR2 SNTAGT. The CDR3 DNA reads TGTGCCAGCAGCAAAGGACAGGGAAATGGCTACACCTTC. This translates into CASSKGQGNGYTF.

The CDR3 nucleotides are TGTGCCAGCAGCTTTGGGACTAGCGGGAGGGCAGATACGCAGTATTTT. This translates into CASSFGTSGRADTQYF. The chain has TRBV7-6 and TRBJ2-3, with 16 bases lining up with TRBD2. V dropped 3 bases and J dropped 4; count of bases not matched to a gene: 1. This CDR3 contains 16 residues. Germline CDR1 SGHVS, CDR2 FNYEAQ.

This chain connects TRBV7-2 to TRBJ2-1; 11 nucleotides agree with TRBD2. Germline values: CDR1 SGHTA, CDR2 FQGNSA. This CDR3 is 17 amino acids long. V gave up 0 bases and J gave up 4 bases; unmatched junction bases: 5. The CDR3 sequence is CASSLAPGTSGYNEQFF. The DNA for the CDR3 is TGTGCCAGCAGCTTAGCCCCCGGGACTAGCGGATACAATGAGCAGTTCTTC.

V is TRBV25-1 and J is TRBJ2-3, with D possibly TRBD1 on 6 matching bases. This CDR3 has 15 residues. V lost 0 bases, J lost 8 bases, and 15 bases lay in between. Germline V gene lookup returns CDR1 MGHDK and CDR2 SYGVNS. The CDR3 loop reads CASSEYSVVQGTQYF. In DNA form, the CDR3 reads TGTGCCAGCAGTGAATATAGCGTGGTACAGGGTACGCAGTATTTT.

The V call is TRBV28, the J call TRBJ1-2; possible D gene TRBD1, 6 bases. This CDR3 is built from 16 residues. V was trimmed by 2 bases and J by 8 bases, leaving 21 bases between them. Germline V gene lookup returns CDR1 MDHEN and CDR2 SYDVKM. CDR3 residues: CASSLPWTAQPGGYTF. CDR3 DNA: TGTGCCAGCAGTTTACCCTGGACAGCCCAACCCGGGGGCTACACCTTC.

The V and J genes are TRBV27 and TRBJ1-5, with TRBD1 as a possible D gene (5 bases). CDR3 length: 17 residues. Trimming left V 5 bases short and J 0 bases short, with 17 bases between. CDR1 is MNHEY, CDR2 SMNVEV, per germline (reference sequence). The CDR3 DNA follows: TGTGCCAGCAGTCCAGGGTTAGGGGCGCTTAGCAATCAGCCCCAGCATTTT. It codes for CASSPGLGALSNQPQHF.

In its sample, this clonotype was seen a few times. The chain links TRBV6-2 or TRBV6-3 to TRBJ2-7; no clear D gene. V was trimmed by 1 base and J by 0 bases, leaving 13 bases between them. This CDR3 spans 16 amino acids. Germline V gene lookup returns CDR1 MNHEY and CDR2 SVGEGT. DNA of the CDR3: TGTGCCAGCAGTTACTTTTCACCCTTAAACTCCTACGAGCAGTACTTC. Protein: CASSYFSPLNSYEQYF.

The chain employs TRBV24-1 and TRBJ2-1, with 10 bases aligning to TRBD1. Germline assignment: CDR1 KGHDR and CDR2 SFDVKD. The CDR3 extends over 16 amino acids. V gave up 4 bases and J gave up 10 bases; unmatched junction bases: 12. Here the CDR3 reads CATSETPGQGRPEQFF. The CDR3 bases are TGTGCCACCAGTGAGACGCCGGGACAGGGGAGGCCAGAGCAGTTCTTC.

V and J are TRBV2 and TRBJ1-5, with D perhaps TRBD1 (5 bases). V was cut by 6 bases and J by 6 bases, with 15 bases left in between. The CDR3 sequence is 14 residues long. Germline CDR1 SNHLY, CDR2 FYNNEI. The CDR3 sequence is CASSVQAEGQPQHF. The CDR3 DNA reads TGTGCCAGCAGCGTACAGGCTGAGGGTCAGCCCCAGCATTTT.

This chain uses TRBV7-2 with TRBJ1-1; D remains ambiguous. The V end lost 3 bases, the J end lost 0 bases, and 5 bases lay between the germline ends. The CDR3 length is 13 residues. Germline loops: CDR1 SGHTA, CDR2 FQGNSA. The chain's CDR3 is CASSFGLNTEAFF. The CDR3 DNA sequence: TGTGCCAGCAGCTTTGGTTTGAACACTGAAGCTTTCTTT.

This clonotype is labeled medium-sized. The chain joins TRBV7-9 to TRBJ2-7; 8 positions match TRBD1. This CDR3 is 14 amino acids long. The ends lost 5 bases at V and 6 bases at J; junction bases unmatched: 9. Germline assignment: CDR1 SEHNR and CDR2 FQNEAQ (reference sequence). CDR3 nucleotide sequence: TGTGCCAGCAGCCTCCCAGGACAGGGTGGCGAGCAGTACTTC. Translation gives CASSLPGQGGEQYF.

The rearrangement uses TRBV30 and TRBJ2-7; 9 bases agree with TRBD2. This CDR3 has 13 residues. V trimming: 5 bases; J trimming: 3 bases; junction bases outside the gene matches: 5. CDR1 is GTSNPN and CDR2 is SVGIG in the germline V gene (reference sequence). CDR3 in amino acids: CAWSLAGLYEQYF. The CDR3 coding sequence is TGTGCCTGGTCCCTAGCGGGACTCTACGAGCAGTACTTC.